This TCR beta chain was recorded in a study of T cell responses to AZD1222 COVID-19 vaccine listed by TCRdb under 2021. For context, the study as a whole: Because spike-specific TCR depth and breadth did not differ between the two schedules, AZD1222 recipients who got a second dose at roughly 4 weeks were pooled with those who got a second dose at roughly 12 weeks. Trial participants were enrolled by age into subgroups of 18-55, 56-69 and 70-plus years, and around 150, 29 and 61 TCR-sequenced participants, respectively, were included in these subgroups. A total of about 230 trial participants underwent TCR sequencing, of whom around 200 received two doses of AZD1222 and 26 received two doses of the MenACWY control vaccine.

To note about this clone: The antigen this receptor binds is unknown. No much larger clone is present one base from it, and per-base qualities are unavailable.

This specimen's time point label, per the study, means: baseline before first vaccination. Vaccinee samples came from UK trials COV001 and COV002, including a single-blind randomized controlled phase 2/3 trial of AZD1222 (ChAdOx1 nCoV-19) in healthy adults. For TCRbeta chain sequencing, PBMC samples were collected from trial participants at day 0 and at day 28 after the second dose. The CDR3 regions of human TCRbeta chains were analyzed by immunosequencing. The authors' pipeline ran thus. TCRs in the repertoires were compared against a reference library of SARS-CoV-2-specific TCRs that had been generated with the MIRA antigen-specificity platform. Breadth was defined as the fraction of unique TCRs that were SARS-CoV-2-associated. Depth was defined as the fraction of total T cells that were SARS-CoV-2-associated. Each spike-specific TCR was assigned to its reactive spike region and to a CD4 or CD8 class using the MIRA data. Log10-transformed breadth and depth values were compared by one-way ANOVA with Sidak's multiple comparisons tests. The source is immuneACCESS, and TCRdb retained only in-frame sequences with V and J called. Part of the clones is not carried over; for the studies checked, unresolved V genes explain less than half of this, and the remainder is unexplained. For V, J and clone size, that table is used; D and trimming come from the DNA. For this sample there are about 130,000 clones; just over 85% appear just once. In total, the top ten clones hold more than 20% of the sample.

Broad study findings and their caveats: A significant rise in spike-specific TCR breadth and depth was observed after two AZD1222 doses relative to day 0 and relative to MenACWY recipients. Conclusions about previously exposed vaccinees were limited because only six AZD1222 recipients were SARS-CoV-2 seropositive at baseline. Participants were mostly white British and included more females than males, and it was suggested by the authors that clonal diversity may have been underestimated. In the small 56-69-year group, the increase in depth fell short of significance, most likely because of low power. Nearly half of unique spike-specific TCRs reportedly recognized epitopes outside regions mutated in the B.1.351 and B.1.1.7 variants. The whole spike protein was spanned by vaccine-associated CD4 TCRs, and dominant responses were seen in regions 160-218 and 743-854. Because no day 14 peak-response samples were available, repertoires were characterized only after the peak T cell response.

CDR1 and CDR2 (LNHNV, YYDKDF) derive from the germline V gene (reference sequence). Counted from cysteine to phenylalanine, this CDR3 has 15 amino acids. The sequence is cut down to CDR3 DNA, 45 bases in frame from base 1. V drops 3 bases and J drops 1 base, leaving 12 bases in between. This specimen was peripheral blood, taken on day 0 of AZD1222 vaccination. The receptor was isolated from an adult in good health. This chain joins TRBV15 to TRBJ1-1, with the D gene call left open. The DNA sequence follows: TGTGCCACCAGCAGGGGTCGCGGCTGGAACACTGAAGCTTTCTTT. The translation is CATSRGRGWNTEAFF.